Detailed here is one T cell receptor beta chain. Its antigen is still unknown. V lost 3 bases, J lost 4 bases, and 12 bases lay in between. The CDR3 is 14 residues long. Germline CDR1 SGHDT, CDR2 YYEEEE. The data were taken from a study of blood T cells in healthy people across ages. Study conclusions and caveats: PBMCs were not sorted, which prevented a conclusive comparison of naive versus antigen-experienced cells. Age advanced and TCR beta diversity per million T cells fell, roughly linearly.

About 10 milliliters of peripheral blood were drawn from each donor. Together with a sample-barcoded 5' primer, a J-beta primer mix was included in a second PCR lasting roughly 6 to 12 cycles. A single record per CDR3 protein comes from TCRdb applying MiXCR to the 5' RACE reads. The sample contains about 1.5 million distinct CDR3 sequences, 42% of which appear only once. V and J are TRBV5-6 and TRBJ2-3, with D hard to call. The sample consisted of blood. The source is a woman aged 18-29 years in good health. The CDR3 DNA reads as TGTGCCAGCAGCTCCGTGAGTAGTGCAGATACGCAGTATTTT. Translation: CASSSVSSADTQYF.